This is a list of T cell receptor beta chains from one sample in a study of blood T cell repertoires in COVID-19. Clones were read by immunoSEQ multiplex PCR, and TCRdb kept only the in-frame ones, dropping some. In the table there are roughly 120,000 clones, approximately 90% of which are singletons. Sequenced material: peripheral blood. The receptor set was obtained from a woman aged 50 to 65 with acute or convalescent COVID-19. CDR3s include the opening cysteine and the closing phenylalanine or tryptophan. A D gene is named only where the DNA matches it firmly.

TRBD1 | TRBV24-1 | CATSDHRGRDEKLFF
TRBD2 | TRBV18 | CASSPRGGATETQYF
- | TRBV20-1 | CSAVLRGGYTF
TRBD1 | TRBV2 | CASRRGQVSTGELFF
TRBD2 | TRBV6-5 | CASSYSSGGDYEQYF
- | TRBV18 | CASSPGFGTRMEGYTF
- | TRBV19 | CASSIVGARTGELFF
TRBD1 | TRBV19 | CASSEYHRGYNEQFF
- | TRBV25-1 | CASSDAGTYEQYF
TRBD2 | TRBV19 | CATGTSGQETQYF
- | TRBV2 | CASSRRVDGGFEAFF
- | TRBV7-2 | CASSLSGLSEQYF
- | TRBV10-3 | CAISADSGYGYTF
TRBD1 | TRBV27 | CASSFWGQNSPLHF
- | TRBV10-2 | CASRDPGWTQNTEAFF
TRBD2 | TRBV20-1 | CSASLLTSGSANTGELFF
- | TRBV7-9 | CASSLPETRVPEQYF
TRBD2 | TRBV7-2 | CASSKREGYNEQFF
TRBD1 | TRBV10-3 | CAISEVKGANSGNTIYF
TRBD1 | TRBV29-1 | CSVTGGISGNTIYF
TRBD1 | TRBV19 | CASSRGTGQETQYF
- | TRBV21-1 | CASSKEPARATDTQYF
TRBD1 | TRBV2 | CARSIKDRPNYGYTF
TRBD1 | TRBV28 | CASLPGQANSYEQYF
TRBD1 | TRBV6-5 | CASSLDRVSDTQYF
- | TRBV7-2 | CASSLTGYDEQYF
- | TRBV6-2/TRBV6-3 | CASSYDRNGVTDTQYF
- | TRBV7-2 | CASSSSSYNEQFF
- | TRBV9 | CASSARPDGADWKTQYF
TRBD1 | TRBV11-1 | CASNPGTGDNEQFF
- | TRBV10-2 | CASSSQELYGYTF
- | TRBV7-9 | CASSRANYGYTF
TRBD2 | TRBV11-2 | CASSLFREVVQETQYF
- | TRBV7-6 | CASSLGFGGGNSPLHF
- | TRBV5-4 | CASSLTGPNYGYTF
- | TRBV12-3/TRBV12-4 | CASSLLAKDTQYF
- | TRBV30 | CAWSEEGTEEFNSPLHF
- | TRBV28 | CASSLYRERGEQYF
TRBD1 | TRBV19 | CASSLGQGNTEAFF
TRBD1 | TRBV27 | CASSLFARDRGLNEQFF
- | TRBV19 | CASRPSLRSNQPQHF
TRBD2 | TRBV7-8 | CASGLIAGGSPDTQYF
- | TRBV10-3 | CAISGDTFPPRDF
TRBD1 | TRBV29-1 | CSALDRVETEAFF
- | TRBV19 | CASSRILTNYGYTF
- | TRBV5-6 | CASSPPGRGTEAFF
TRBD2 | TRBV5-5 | CASSSAGGRYEQYF
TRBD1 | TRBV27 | CASSRGQAVQPQHF
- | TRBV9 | CASSVATGSSYEQYF
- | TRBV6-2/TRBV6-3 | CASSSPVGRGTQGETQYF
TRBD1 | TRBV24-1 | CATSDWTGEAFF
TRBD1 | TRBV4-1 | CASSQTGGVNTEAFF
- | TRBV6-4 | CASRVLDSINQPQHF
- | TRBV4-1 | CASSQLDPGQAAFF
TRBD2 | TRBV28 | CASSLTSGGPSSYNEQFF